This paragraph covers one T cell receptor beta chain sequence. This specimen belongs to a study of blood T cell repertoires in COVID-19. Some clones are missing from TCRdb's copy, which holds only in-frame ones; the method was immunoSEQ multiplex PCR. This sample has 200,000 to 250,000 clones; roughly nine tenths occur once, and the top ten carry roughly 10%. The CDR3 is made up of 13 amino acids. The chain uses TRBV21-1 and TRBJ2-7; the table gives TRBD1 as D, unverified against the DNA. TRBV21-1 is described as a pseudogene. Material: peripheral blood. The clonotype was recovered from a woman in her fifties or sixties with COVID-19, enrolled during active disease. The CDR3 DNA follows: TGTGCCAGCAGCAGGGACAGGGACTACGAGCAGTACTTC. Its protein is CASSRDRDYEQYF.